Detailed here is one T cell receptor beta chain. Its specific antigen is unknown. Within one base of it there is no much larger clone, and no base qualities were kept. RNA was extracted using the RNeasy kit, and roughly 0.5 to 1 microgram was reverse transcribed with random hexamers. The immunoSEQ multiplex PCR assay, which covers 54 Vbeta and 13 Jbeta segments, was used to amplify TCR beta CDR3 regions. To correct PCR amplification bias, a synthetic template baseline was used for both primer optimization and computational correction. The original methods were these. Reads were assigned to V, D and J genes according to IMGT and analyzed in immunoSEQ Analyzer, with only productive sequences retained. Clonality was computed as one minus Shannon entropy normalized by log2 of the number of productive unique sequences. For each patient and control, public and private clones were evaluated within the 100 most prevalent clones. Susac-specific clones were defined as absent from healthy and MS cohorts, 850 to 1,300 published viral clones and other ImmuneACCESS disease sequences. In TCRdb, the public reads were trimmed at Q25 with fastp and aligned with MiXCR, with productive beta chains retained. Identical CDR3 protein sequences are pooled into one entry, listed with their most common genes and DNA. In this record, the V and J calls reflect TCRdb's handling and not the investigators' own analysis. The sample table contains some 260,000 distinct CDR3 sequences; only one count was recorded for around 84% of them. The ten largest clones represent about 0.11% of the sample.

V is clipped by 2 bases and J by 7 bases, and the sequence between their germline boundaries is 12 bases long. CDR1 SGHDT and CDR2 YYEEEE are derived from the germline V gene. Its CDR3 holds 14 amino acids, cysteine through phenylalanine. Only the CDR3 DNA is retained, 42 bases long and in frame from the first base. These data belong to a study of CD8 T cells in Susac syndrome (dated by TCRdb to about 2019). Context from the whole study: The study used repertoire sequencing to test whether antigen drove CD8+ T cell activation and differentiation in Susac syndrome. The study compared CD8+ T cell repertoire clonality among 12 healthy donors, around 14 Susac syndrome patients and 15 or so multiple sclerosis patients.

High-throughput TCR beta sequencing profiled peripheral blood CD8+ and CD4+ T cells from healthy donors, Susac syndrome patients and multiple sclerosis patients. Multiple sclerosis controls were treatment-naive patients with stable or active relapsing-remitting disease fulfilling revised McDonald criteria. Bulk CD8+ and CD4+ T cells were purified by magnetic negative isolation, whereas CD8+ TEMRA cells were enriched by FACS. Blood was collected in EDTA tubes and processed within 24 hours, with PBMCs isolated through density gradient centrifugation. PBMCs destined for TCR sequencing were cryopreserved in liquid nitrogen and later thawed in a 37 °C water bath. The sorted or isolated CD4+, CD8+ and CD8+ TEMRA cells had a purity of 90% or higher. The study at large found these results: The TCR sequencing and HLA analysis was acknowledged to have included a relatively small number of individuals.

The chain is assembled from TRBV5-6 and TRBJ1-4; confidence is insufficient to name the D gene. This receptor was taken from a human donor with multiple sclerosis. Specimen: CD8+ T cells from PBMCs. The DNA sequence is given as TGTGCCAGCAGCTTAGGATACCGCGGTGAAAAACTGTTTTTT. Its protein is CASSLGYRGEKLFF.